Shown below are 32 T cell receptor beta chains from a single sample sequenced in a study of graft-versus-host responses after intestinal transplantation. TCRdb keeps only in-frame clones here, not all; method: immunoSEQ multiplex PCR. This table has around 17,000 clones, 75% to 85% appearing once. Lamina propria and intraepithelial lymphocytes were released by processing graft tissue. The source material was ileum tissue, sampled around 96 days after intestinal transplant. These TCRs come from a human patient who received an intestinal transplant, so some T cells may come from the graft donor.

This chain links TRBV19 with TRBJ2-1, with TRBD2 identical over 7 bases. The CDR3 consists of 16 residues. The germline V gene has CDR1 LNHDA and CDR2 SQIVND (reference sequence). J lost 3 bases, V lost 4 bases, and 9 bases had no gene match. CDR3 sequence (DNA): TGTGCCAGTAGTAGTTTCTGGCGGGAGAGCTACAATGAGCAGTTCTTC. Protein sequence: CASSSFWRESYNEQFF.

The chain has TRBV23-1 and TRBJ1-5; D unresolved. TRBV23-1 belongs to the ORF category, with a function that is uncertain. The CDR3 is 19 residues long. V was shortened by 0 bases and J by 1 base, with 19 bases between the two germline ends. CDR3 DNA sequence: TGCGCCAGCAGTCAATCGGGTTCAGGCGATCCCTTGAGCAATCAGCCCCAGCATTTT. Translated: CASSQSGSGDPLSNQPQHF.

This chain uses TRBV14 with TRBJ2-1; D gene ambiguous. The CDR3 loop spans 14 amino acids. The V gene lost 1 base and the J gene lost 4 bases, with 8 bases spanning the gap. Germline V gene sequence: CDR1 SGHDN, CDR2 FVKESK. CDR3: CASSQASPYNEQFF. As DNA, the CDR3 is TGTGCCAGCAGCCAAGCTTCTCCTTACAATGAGCAGTTCTTC.

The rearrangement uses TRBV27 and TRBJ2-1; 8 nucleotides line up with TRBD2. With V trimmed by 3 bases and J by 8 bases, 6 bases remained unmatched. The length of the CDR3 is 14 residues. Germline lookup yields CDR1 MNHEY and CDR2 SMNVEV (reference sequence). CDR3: CASSFSGTLDEQFF. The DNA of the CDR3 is TGTGCCAGCAGTTTTAGCGGGACACTAGATGAGCAGTTCTTC.

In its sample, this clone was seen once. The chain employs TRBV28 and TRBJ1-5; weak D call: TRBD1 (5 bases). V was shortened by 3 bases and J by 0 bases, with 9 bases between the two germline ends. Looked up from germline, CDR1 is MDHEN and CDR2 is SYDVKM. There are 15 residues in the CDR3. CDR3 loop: CASSFGTHSNQPQHF. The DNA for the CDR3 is TGTGCCAGCAGTTTTGGGACTCATAGCAATCAGCCCCAGCATTTT.

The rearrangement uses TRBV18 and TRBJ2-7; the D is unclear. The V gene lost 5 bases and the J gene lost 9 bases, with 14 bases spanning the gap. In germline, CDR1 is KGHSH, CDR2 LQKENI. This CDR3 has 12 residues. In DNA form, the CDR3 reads TGTGCCAGCTCAGCCACCTGGATCGGGCAGTACTTC. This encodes CASSATWIGQYF.

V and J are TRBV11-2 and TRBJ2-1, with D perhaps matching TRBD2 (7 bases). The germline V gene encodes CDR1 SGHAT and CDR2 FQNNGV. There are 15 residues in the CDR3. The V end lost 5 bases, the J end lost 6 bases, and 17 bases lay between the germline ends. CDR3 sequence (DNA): TGTGCCAGCAGCCCACACGCGGGGGCTTCCAATGAGCAGTTCTTC. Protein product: CASSPHAGASNEQFF.

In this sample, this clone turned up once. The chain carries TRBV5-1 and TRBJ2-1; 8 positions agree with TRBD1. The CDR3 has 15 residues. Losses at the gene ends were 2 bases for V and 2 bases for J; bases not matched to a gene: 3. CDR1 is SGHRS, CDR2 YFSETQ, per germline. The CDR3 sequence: CASSFTGQAYNEQFF. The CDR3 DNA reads TGCGCCAGCAGCTTTACGGGACAGGCCTACAATGAGCAGTTCTTC.

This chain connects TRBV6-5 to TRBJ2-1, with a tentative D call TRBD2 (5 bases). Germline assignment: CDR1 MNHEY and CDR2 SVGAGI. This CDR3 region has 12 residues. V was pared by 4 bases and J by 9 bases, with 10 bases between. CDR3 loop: CASSSATSEQFF. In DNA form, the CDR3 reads TGTGCCAGCAGTTCAGCAACTAGTGAGCAGTTCTTC.

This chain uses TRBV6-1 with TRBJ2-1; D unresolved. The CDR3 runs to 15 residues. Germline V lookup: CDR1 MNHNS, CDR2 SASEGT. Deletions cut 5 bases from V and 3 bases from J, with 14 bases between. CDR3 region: CASSSRKVFYNEQFF. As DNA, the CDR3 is TGTGCCAGCAGTTCCCGTAAGGTATTCTACAATGAGCAGTTCTTC.

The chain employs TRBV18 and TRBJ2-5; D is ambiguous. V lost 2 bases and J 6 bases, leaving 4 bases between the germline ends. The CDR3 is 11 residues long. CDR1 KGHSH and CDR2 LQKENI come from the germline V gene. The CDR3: CASSPLKTQYF. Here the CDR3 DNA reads TGTGCCAGCTCACCATTGAAGACCCAGTACTTC.

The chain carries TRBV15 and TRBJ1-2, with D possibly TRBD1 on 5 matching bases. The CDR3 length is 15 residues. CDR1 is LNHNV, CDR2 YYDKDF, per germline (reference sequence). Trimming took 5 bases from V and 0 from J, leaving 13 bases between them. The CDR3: CATSGEDTANYGYTF. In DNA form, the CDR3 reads TGTGCCACCAGCGGCGAGGACACTGCTAACTATGGCTACACCTTC.

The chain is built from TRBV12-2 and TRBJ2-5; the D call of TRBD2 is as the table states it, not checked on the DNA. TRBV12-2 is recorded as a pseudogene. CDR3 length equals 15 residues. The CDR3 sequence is CASRFCLAVQETQYF. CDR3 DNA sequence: TGTGCAAGTCGCTTTTGTCTAGCGGTTCAAGAGACCCAGTACTTC.

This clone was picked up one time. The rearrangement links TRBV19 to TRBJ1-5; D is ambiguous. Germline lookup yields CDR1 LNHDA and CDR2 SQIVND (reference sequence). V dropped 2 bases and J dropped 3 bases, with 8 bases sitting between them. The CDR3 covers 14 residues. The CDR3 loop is CASSILAVNQPQHF. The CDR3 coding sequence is TGTGCCAGTAGTATATTGGCAGTCAATCAGCCCCAGCATTTT.

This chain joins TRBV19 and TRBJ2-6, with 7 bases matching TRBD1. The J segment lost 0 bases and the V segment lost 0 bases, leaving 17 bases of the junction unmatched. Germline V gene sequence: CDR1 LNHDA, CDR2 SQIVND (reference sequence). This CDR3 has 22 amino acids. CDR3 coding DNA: TGTGCCAGTAGTATAGAGGCTGCGGACAGGCTAAGGGCCATCTCTGGGGCCAACGTCCTGACTTTC. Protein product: CASSIEAADRLRAISGANVLTF.

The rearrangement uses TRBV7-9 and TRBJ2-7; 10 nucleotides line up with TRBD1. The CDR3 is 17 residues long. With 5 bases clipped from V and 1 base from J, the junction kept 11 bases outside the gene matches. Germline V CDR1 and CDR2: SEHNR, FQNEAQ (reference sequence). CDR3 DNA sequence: TGTGCCAGCAGCCAATCGCGCCGGGACAGGGGATCCTACGAGCAGTACTTC. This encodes CASSQSRRDRGSYEQYF.

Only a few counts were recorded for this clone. Written as DNA, the CDR3 is TGTGCCAGCTCACCACGCAACCACCCTGGGACAGGGGAGGAGCAGTACTTC. Its protein is CASSPRNHPGTGEEQYF. The J gene is TRBJ2-5, the V gene TRBV18, with 10 positions matching TRBD1. Looked up from germline, CDR1 is KGHSH and CDR2 is LQKENI. V gave up 1 base and J gave up 11 bases; unmatched junction bases: 16. CDR3 length: 17 residues.

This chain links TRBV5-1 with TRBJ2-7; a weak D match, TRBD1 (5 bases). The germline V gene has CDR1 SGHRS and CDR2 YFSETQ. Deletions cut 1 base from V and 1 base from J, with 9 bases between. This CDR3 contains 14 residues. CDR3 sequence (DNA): TGCGCCAGCAGCTTGCAGGGCACATCCTACGAGCAGTACTTC. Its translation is CASSLQGTSYEQYF.

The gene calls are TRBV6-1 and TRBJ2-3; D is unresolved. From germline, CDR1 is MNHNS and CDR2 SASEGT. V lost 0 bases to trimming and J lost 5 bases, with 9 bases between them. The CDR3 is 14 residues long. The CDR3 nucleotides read TGTGCCAGCAGTGAAGCCTTTTTTTTAGATACGCAGTATTTT. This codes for CASSEAFFLDTQYF.

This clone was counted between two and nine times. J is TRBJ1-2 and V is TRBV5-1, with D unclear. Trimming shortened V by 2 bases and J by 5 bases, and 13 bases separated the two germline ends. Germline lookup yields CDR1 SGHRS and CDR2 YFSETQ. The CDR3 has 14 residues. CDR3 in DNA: TGCGCCAGCAGCTTTCTATCCAGTATATATGGCTACACCTTC. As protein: CASSFLSSIYGYTF.

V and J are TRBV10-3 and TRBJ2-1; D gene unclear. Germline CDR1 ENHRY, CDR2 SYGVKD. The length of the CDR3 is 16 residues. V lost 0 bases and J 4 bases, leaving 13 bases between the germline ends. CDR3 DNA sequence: TGTGCCATCAGTGAGTCGGTGACTGCTAGGTACAATGAGCAGTTCTTC. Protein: CAISESVTARYNEQFF.

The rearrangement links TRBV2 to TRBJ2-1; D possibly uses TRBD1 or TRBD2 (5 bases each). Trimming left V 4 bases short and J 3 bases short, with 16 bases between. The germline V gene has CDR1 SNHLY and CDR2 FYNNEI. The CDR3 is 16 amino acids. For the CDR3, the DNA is TGTGCCAGCAGTGTAACCGGGGCCTGGTTCTACAATGAGCAGTTCTTC. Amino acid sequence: CASSVTGAWFYNEQFF.

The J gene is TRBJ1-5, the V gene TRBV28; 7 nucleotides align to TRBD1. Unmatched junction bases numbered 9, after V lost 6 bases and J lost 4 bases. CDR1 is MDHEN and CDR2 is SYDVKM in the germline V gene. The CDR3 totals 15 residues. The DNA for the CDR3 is TGTGCCAGCAGATCCGAGGACAGGTCGAATCAGCCCCAGCATTTT. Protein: CASRSEDRSNQPQHF.

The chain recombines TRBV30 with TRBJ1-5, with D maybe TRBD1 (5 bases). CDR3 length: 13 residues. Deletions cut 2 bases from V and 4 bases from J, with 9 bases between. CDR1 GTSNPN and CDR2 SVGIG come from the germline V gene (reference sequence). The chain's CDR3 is CAWSKGVNQPQHF. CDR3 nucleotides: TGTGCCTGGAGTAAAGGGGTAAATCAGCCCCAGCATTTT.

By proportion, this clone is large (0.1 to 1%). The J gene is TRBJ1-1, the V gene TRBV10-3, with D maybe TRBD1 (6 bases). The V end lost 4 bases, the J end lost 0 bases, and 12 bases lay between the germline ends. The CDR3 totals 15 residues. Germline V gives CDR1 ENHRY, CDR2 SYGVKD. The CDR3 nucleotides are TGTGCCATCAGTGGCCGGGACAACATGAACACTGAAGCTTTCTTT. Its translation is CAISGRDNMNTEAFF.

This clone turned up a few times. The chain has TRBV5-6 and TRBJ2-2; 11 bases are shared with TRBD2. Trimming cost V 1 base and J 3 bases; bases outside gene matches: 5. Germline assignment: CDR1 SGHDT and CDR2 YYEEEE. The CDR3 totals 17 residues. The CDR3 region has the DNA TGTGCCAGCAGCTTGCCCGGGACTAGCGGTTACACCGGGGAGCTGTTTTTT. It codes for CASSLPGTSGYTGELFF.

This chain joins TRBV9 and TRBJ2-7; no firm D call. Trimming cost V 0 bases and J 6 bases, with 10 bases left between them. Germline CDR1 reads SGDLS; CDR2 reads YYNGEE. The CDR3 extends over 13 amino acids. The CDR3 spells CASSVDGLAEQYF. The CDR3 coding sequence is TGTGCCAGCAGCGTAGACGGGCTGGCCGAGCAGTACTTC.

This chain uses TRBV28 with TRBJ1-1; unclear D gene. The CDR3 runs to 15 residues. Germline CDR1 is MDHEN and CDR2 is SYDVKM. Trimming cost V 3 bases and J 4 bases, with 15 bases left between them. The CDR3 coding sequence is TGTGCCAGCAGTTTTTTTGTGCGGGGTGGCACTGAAGCTTTCTTT. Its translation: CASSFFVRGGTEAFF.

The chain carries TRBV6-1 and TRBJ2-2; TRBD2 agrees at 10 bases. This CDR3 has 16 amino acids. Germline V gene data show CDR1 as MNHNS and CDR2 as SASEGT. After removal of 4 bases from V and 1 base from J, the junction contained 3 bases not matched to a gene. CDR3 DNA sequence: TGTGCCAGCAGTGGTGGGACTAGCGAGAACACCGGGGAGCTGTTTTTT. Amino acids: CASSGGTSENTGELFF.

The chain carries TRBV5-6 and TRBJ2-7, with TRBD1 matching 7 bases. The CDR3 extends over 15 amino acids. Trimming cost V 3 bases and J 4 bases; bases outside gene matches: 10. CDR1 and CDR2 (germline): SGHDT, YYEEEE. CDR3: CASSSSRQGRYEQYF. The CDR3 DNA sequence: TGTGCCAGCAGCTCTTCTAGACAGGGACGATACGAGCAGTACTTC.

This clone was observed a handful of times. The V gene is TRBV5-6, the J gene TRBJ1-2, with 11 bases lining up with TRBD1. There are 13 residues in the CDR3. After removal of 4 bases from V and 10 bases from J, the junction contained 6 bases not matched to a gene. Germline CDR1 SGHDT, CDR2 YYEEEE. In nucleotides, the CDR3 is TGTGCCAGCAGCCATGGACAGGGGGCCGACTACACCTTC. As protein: CASSHGQGADYTF.

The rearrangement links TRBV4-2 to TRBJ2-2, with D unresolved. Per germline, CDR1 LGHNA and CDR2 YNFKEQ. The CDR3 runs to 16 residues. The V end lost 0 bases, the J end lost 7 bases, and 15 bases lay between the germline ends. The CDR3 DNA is TGTGCCAGCAGCCAAGAAGGGATATCTCCGTTCGGGGAGCTGTTTTTT. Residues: CASSQEGISPFGELFF.